The TCR beta chain under discussion was sequenced for a study of neurological immune-mediated disorders. Study overall: The roughly 34 multiple sclerosis patients comprised about 31 that were relapsing-remitting and 3 that were secondary progressive. General study findings and limits: Sharing of CDR3 amino acid sequences among expanded clones across subjects was absent, suggesting private repertoires in all groups. There was no clinical or MRI feature that was associated with the multiple sclerosis repertoire cluster.

Sequencing runs each generated in excess of 180 million TCR-beta sequences derived from 15-18 subjects. TCRdb re-analysed the 5' RACE reads in MiXCR, keeping a single row per CDR3 protein. The profile covers around 26,000 distinct CDR3 sequences, with over 3% appearing a single time and 6% to 7.5% taken by the ten largest. This clonotype was detected many times. As yet, its antigen is unknown. Germline V gene data show CDR1 as SEHNR and CDR2 as FQNEAQ (reference sequence). V lost 5 bases and J 3 bases, leaving 16 bases between the germline ends. The CDR3 runs 15 residues. This clonotype was sampled from a woman in her 30s with multiple sclerosis. The V call is TRBV7-9, the J call TRBJ1-1; TRBD1 might be the D (6 bases). The sequenced sample consisted of PBMCs. The CDR3, as DNA: TGTGCCAGCAGCCCAAAACAGGGCCTTGACACTGAAGCTTTCTTT. Translated, it gives CASSPKQGLDTEAFF. Using reference TRBV7-9 and TRBJ1-1 for the parts outside the CDR3, the full variable domain is DTGVSQNPRHKITKRGQNVTFRCDPISEHNRLYWYRQTLGQGPEFLTYFQNEAQLEKSRLLSDRFSAERPKGSFSTLEIQRTEQGDSAMYLCASSPKQGLDTEAFFGQGTRLTVV.